These T cell receptor beta chains were read from a single sample in a study of OX40 agonist ivuxolimab in advanced cancers. Generated by immunoSEQ multiplex PCR, the TCRdb table keeps only in-frame clones and is missing some. The sample yields more than 10,000 clones, over 60% seen once. The source was CD4+ or CD8+ T cells sorted from blood, collected in a trial of the OX40 agonist ivuxolimab. Source of these receptors: an adult with an advanced solid tumor such as melanoma, head and neck, liver or kidney cancer. Each CDR3 is given with its conserved first and last residue. The D gene is left open where the match is weak. The size of a clone is reported for some rows only, either as once, few or many, or as a class for expanded clones.

size: -
V: TRBV28
D: TRBD2
J: TRBJ2-1
CDR3: CASSLYLAGGPNEQFF
DNA: TGTGCCAGCAGTTTATATCTAGCGGGAGGGCCTAATGAGCAGTTCTTC

size: -
V: TRBV7-2
D: TRBD2
J: TRBJ2-7
CDR3: CASSLGTSGSYHEQYF
DNA: TGTGCCAGCAGCTTAGGAACTAGCGGGAGTTACCACGAGCAGTACTTC

size: few
V: TRBV4-1
D: -
J: TRBJ2-1
CDR3: CASSPEGPSYNEQFF
DNA: TGCGCCAGCAGCCCCGAGGGGCCCTCCTACAATGAGCAGTTCTTC

size: -
V: TRBV28
D: TRBD2
J: TRBJ2-2
CDR3: CASSLWTSGRIGTGELFF
DNA: TGTGCCAGCAGTTTATGGACTAGCGGGAGGATCGGCACCGGGGAGCTGTTTTTT

size: -
V: TRBV6-6
D: -
J: TRBJ2-5
CDR3: CASSRVGSQYF
DNA: TGTGCCAGCAGTCGGGTTGGGTCCCAGTACTTC

size: once
V: TRBV28
D: TRBD1
J: TRBJ1-2
CDR3: CASSLRDREVIIDYGYTF
DNA: TGTGCCAGCAGTTTAAGGGACAGGGAAGTGATAATAGACTATGGCTACACCTTC

size: -
V: TRBV2
D: -
J: TRBJ1-2
CDR3: CASSDYADGYTF
DNA: TGTGCCAGCAGTGACTATGCCGACGGCTACACCTTC

size: few
V: TRBV15
D: -
J: TRBJ1-3
CDR3: CATSSGVSSGNTIYF
DNA: TGTGCCACCAGCAGTGGAGTTAGCTCTGGAAACACCATATATTTT

size: -
V: TRBV7-3
D: TRBD2
J: TRBJ2-1
CDR3: CASSKSTGLAGGGYEQFF
DNA: TGTGCCAGCAGCAAAAGTACAGGACTAGCGGGGGGTGGTTATGAGCAGTTCTTC

size: few
V: TRBV7-6
D: -
J: TRBJ2-1
CDR3: CASSVDSYNEQFF
DNA: TGTGCCAGCAGCGTAGACTCCTACAATGAGCAGTTCTTC

size: few
V: TRBV7-9
D: TRBD2
J: TRBJ2-1
CDR3: CASSDRAGAFEQFF
DNA: TGTGCCAGCAGCGACAGAGCGGGAGCTTTTGAGCAGTTCTTC

size: -
V: TRBV2
D: -
J: TRBJ2-6
CDR3: CASSGTTGASGANVLTF
DNA: TGTGCCAGCAGTGGGACCACGGGGGCGTCTGGGGCCAACGTCCTGACTTTC

size: few
V: TRBV29-1
D: -
J: TRBJ2-3
CDR3: CSVVGFPPLRDTQYF
DNA: TGCAGCGTTGTCGGCTTCCCTCCGCTCCGTGATACGCAGTATTTT

size: -
V: TRBV10-3
D: -
J: TRBJ2-1
CDR3: CAIKIEDTLYNEQFF
DNA: TGTGCCATCAAAATTGAAGACACCCTCTACAATGAGCAGTTCTTC

size: -
V: TRBV19
D: TRBD1
J: TRBJ1-2
CDR3: CASSHTGGHGYTF
DNA: TGTGCCAGTAGTCACACAGGGGGCCATGGCTACACCTTC

size: -
V: TRBV5-1
D: TRBD2
J: TRBJ2-2
CDR3: CASSLAPLAGVLAGELFF
DNA: TGCGCCAGCAGCTTGGCCCCCTTAGCGGGAGTTTTAGCCGGGGAGCTGTTTTTT

size: -
V: TRBV15
D: -
J: TRBJ2-3
CDR3: CATSRGPGGTDTQYF
DNA: TGTGCCACCAGCAGAGGACCAGGAGGCACAGATACGCAGTATTTT

size: -
V: TRBV21-1
D: -
J: TRBJ1-6
CDR3: CASSGLGGLHNSPLHF
DNA: TGTGCCAGCAGCGGGCTGGGGGGGCTTCATAATTCACCCCTCCACTTT

size: few
V: TRBV30
D: -
J: TRBJ2-3
CDR3: CAWSLSHTDTQYF
DNA: TGTGCCTGGAGTTTGTCACACACAGATACGCAGTATTTT

size: -
V: TRBV4-1
D: -
J: TRBJ1-1
CDR3: CASSQEHKLMNTEAFF
DNA: TGCGCCAGCAGCCAAGAACACAAACTCATGAACACTGAAGCTTTCTTT

size: -
V: TRBV7-9
D: TRBD2
J: TRBJ2-1
CDR3: CASSPGTSGSIYEQFF
DNA: TGTGCCAGCAGCCCGGGGACTAGCGGGAGCATCTATGAGCAGTTCTTC

size: -
V: TRBV10-2
D: -
J: TRBJ2-1
CDR3: CASSFVLEGPNNEQFF
DNA: TGCGCCAGCAGTTTCGTCCTCGAGGGACCGAACAATGAGCAGTTCTTC

size: -
V: TRBV7-6
D: TRBD1
J: TRBJ1-2
CDR3: CASSSRTGGTSNYGYTF
DNA: TGTGCCAGCAGCTCTCGGACAGGGGGAACTTCTAACTATGGCTACACCTTC

size: -
V: TRBV6-5
D: -
J: TRBJ1-2
CDR3: CASSTDRNFRSGYTF
DNA: TGTGCCAGCAGTACCGACAGGAACTTCAGGAGCGGCTACACCTTC

size: few
V: TRBV13
D: TRBD1
J: TRBJ2-7
CDR3: CASSGNRGYEQYF
DNA: TGTGCCAGCAGCGGGAACAGGGGGTACGAGCAGTACTTC

size: few
V: TRBV29-1
D: -
J: TRBJ2-4
CDR3: CSVEGGTKNIQYF
DNA: TGCAGCGTTGAAGGGGGGACCAAAAACATTCAGTACTTC

size: -
V: TRBV29-1
D: -
J: TRBJ2-1
CDR3: CSVEGSASFSYNEQFF
DNA: TGCAGCGTTGAAGGTAGCGCCTCTTTCTCCTACAATGAGCAGTTCTTC

size: once
V: TRBV4-3
D: -
J: TRBJ2-2
CDR3: CASSQGVMDGPTGELFF
DNA: TGCGCCAGCAGCCAGGGGGTCATGGATGGCCCCACCGGGGAGCTGTTTTTT

size: -
V: TRBV29-1
D: -
J: TRBJ1-2
CDR3: CSVLGPQESNYGYTF
DNA: TGCAGCGTTTTGGGACCTCAGGAGTCTAACTATGGCTACACCTTC

size: -
V: TRBV30
D: -
J: TRBJ2-7
CDR3: CAWESGAGGPAYEQYF
DNA: TGTGCCTGGGAATCCGGGGCAGGGGGGCCTGCCTACGAGCAGTACTTC

size: -
V: TRBV30
D: TRBD1
J: TRBJ1-1
CDR3: CAWSGTGATEAFF
DNA: TGTGCCTGGAGTGGGACAGGGGCCACTGAAGCTTTCTTT

size: -
V: TRBV5-6
D: TRBD1
J: TRBJ2-7
CDR3: CASSWTDRPTYEQYF
DNA: TGTGCCAGCAGCTGGACGGACAGGCCCACCTACGAGCAGTACTTC

size: once
V: TRBV6-6
D: -
J: TRBJ2-7
CDR3: CASSYGTSSYEQYF
DNA: TGTGCCAGCAGTTACGGGACTTCCTCCTACGAGCAGTACTTC

size: -
V: TRBV5-1
D: TRBD1
J: TRBJ1-2
CDR3: CASSQRGTGDGYTF
DNA: TGCGCCAGCAGCCAGCGAGGGACAGGCGATGGCTACACCTTC

size: -
V: TRBV30
D: TRBD1
J: TRBJ2-7
CDR3: CAWSPGTGGTEQYF
DNA: TGTGCCTGGAGTCCCGGGACAGGTGGAACTGAGCAGTACTTC

size: -
V: TRBV28
D: -
J: TRBJ2-1
CDR3: CASSYQEQFF
DNA: TGTGCCAGCAGTTATCAAGAGCAGTTCTTC